Below are 25 T cell receptor beta chains sequenced from a single sample in a study of cytomegalovirus exposure and HLA in healthy donors. Assay: immunoSEQ multiplex PCR; the TCRdb copy retains only in-frame clones and omits some. In the table there are about 240,000 clones, more than 75% of which are singletons. The sequencing sample was made of PBMCs. These receptor sequences come from a man aged 18 to 29 in good health and CMV-seronegative.

This chain connects TRBV7-9 to TRBJ2-5; 7 bases are shared with TRBD2. V was pared by 5 bases and J by 7 bases, with 10 bases of the junction left unmatched. CDR1 is SEHNR, CDR2 FQNEAQ, per germline (reference sequence). This CDR3 is built from 14 residues. CDR3 amino acids: CASSPTSGAGTQYF. CDR3 in DNA: TGTGCCAGCAGCCCAACCAGCGGGGCAGGGACCCAGTACTTC. The full variable domain, rest sourced from reference TRBV7-9 and TRBJ2-5, is DTGVSQNPRHKITKRGQNVTFRCDPISEHNRLYWYRQTLGQGPEFLTYFQNEAQLEKSRLLSDRFSAERPKGSFSTLEIQRTEQGDSAMYLCASSPTSGAGTQYFGPGTRLLVL.

The gene calls are TRBV7-3 and TRBJ1-1, with TRBD1 identical over 8 bases. The CDR3 totals 13 residues. Germline-derived CDR1 and CDR2 are SGHTA and FQGTGA. The J segment lost 11 bases and the V segment lost 11 bases, leaving 16 bases of the junction unmatched. The CDR3 nucleotides read TGTGCCCCCCGTCGGAACCCGGACAGGGTGGCTTTCTTT. Encoded protein: CAPRRNPDRVAFF.

The V and J genes are TRBV4-1 and TRBJ2-7, with 9 bases lining up with TRBD1. The CDR3 extends over 16 amino acids. V shed 0 bases and J 5 bases; nucleotides not matched to a gene: 8. Germline V gene data show CDR1 as MGHRA and CDR2 as YSYEKL. The CDR3 sequence: CASSQDMNRGQNEQYF. The DNA for the CDR3 is TGCGCCAGCAGCCAAGATATGAACAGGGGGCAAAACGAGCAGTACTTC.

The chain links TRBV27 to TRBJ2-3; 7 bases align to TRBD2. V gave up 8 bases and J gave up 4 bases; unmatched junction bases: 9. The germline V gene has CDR1 MNHEY and CDR2 SMNVEV (reference sequence). There are 14 residues in the CDR3. CDR3 bases: TGTGCCAGCCATTGGGGGGGGAGATCAGATACGCAGTATTTT. Translating it yields CASHWGGRSDTQYF.

The chain links TRBV7-9 to TRBJ2-1; possible D gene TRBD2, 5 bases. The V end lost 0 bases, the J end lost 12 bases, and 12 bases lay between the germline ends. The CDR3 length is 13 residues. CDR1 and CDR2 (germline): SEHNR, FQNEAQ (reference sequence). The CDR3 sequence is CASSLAGVVRQFF. The CDR3 DNA reads TGTGCCAGCAGCTTAGCGGGAGTGGTAAGGCAGTTCTTC.

This clone was detected only once. V and J are TRBV11-2 and TRBJ2-2; 14 bases line up with TRBD2. Germline V gene sequence: CDR1 SGHAT, CDR2 FQNNGV. Unmatched junction bases numbered 7, after V lost 6 bases and J lost 7 bases. This CDR3 has 16 residues. DNA for the CDR3: TGTGCCAGCAGAAGGACTAGCGGGGGGCTGGGCGGGGAGCTGTTTTTT. Its translation: CASRRTSGGLGGELFF.

This chain links TRBV4-3 with TRBJ2-5, with TRBD2 identical over 15 bases. V trimming: 4 bases; J trimming: 5 bases; junction bases outside the gene matches: 2. From germline, CDR1 is LGHNA and CDR2 YSLEER. The CDR3 runs 15 residues. The DNA of the CDR3 is TGCGCCAGCAGCCGAGGGACTAGCGGGGGGGAGACCCAGTACTTC. This encodes CASSRGTSGGETQYF.

This chain links TRBV27 with TRBJ1-1; D unresolved. The CDR3 contains 14 residues. Trimming removed 5 bases from V and 2 bases from J, with 12 bases in between. Germline V gene data show CDR1 as MNHEY and CDR2 as SMNVEV (reference sequence). The CDR3 coding sequence is TGTGCCAGCAGTACCAACCCCCTAAACACTGAAGCTTTCTTT. Encoded protein: CASSTNPLNTEAFF.

The chain is built from TRBV7-9 and TRBJ2-1, with 7 nucleotides matching TRBD2. J gave up 11 bases and V 4 bases, and 8 bases lay outside the gene matches. The CDR3 length is 13 residues. The V gene's germline CDR1 is SEHNR and CDR2 FQNEAQ (reference sequence). The CDR3 sequence: CASSSELARKQFF. Here the CDR3 DNA reads TGTGCCAGCAGCTCAGAACTAGCGAGGAAGCAGTTCTTC.

The rearrangement uses TRBV28 and TRBJ2-5; perhaps TRBD2 as D (5 bases). V lost 2 bases and J 3 bases, leaving 19 bases between the germline ends. This CDR3 is 17 amino acids long. In germline, CDR1 is MDHEN, CDR2 SYDVKM. CDR3 loop: CASSLALAGGGEETQYF. CDR3 DNA sequence: TGTGCCAGCAGTTTAGCCCTAGCCGGTGGCGGAGAAGAGACCCAGTACTTC.

V and J are TRBV5-4 and TRBJ2-7; no firm D call. V lost 0 bases and J 6 bases, leaving 13 bases between the germline ends. Germline V gene lookup returns CDR1 SGHNT and CDR2 YYREEE (reference sequence). The CDR3 contains 14 residues. The CDR3 region has the DNA TGTGCCAGCAGCTTGGACCTAGACCTCCTCGAGCAGTACTTC. Translating gives CASSLDLDLLEQYF.

The rearrangement joins TRBV7-2 to TRBJ2-7, with a weak D call TRBD2 (5 bases). This CDR3 spans 14 amino acids. V lost 2 bases, J lost 3 bases, and 11 bases lay in between. Germline V CDR1 and CDR2: SGHTA, FQGNSA. The CDR3 sequence: CASSLTGIVYEQYF. In DNA, the CDR3 is TGTGCCAGCAGCTTAACGGGAATCGTCTACGAGCAGTACTTC.

This clone was recorded once. The gene calls are TRBV13 and TRBJ2-3; D not resolved. Germline V gene lookup returns CDR1 PRHDT and CDR2 FYEKMQ (reference sequence). Trimming stripped 4 bases from V and 6 bases from J, with 11 bases between. The CDR3 totals 13 residues. CDR3 sequence reads: CASSSRPRDTQYF. The CDR3 coding sequence is TGTGCCAGCAGCTCCCGACCGAGGGATACGCAGTATTTT.

V and J are TRBV7-7 and TRBJ2-7; a possible D gene is TRBD1 (6 bases). The germline gives CDR1 SSHAT, CDR2 FNYEAQ (reference sequence). With 4 bases removed from V and 6 bases from J, the gap between germline ends came to 13 bases. CDR3 size: 13 residues. The CDR3 spells CASSSTTGSEQYF. In DNA, the CDR3 is TGTGCCAGCAGCTCCACTACAGGGTCCGAGCAGTACTTC.

J is TRBJ1-6 and V is TRBV18; 9 bases agree with TRBD1. The CDR3 contains 17 residues. Germline V lookup: CDR1 KGHSH, CDR2 LQKENI. Trimming removed 3 bases from V and 11 bases from J; junction bases left unmatched: 14. This CDR3 reads CASSPLTPDRGSPPLHF. The DNA of the CDR3 is TGTGCCAGCTCACCCCTTACCCCTGACAGGGGGTCTCCACCCCTCCACTTT.

This sequence joins TRBV14 and TRBJ2-7; D is perhaps TRBD2 (5 bases). Per the germline V gene, CDR1 is SGHDN and CDR2 is FVKESK. This CDR3 spans 11 amino acids. V lost 4 bases and J 4 bases, leaving 5 bases between the germline ends. The CDR3 loop reads CASSRGYEQYF. CDR3 nucleotide sequence: TGTGCCAGCAGCCGAGGGTACGAGCAGTACTTC.

The V and J genes are TRBV9 and TRBJ1-1; possible D gene TRBD1, 6 bases. Deletions cut 3 bases from V and 0 bases from J, with 24 bases between. The length of the CDR3 is 19 residues. The germline CDR1 and CDR2 sequences are SGDLS and YYNGEE. CDR3 residues: CASSGKVGTLEHLNTEAFF. The CDR3, as DNA: TGTGCCAGCAGCGGGAAGGTGGGGACATTAGAGCACTTGAACACTGAAGCTTTCTTT.

CDR3 residues: CASSALERRKADEQFF. CDR3 nucleotides: TGTGCCAGCAGCGCTCTCGAGCGGAGGAAGGCGGATGAGCAGTTCTTC. V gene TRBV2 combines with J gene TRBJ2-1, with D tentatively TRBD2 (5 bases). The CDR3 covers 16 residues. Trimming pared 6 bases from V and 8 bases from J, leaving 23 bases between. The germline CDR1 and CDR2 sequences are SNHLY and FYNNEI.

The CDR3: CASSQGQAGWGGNQPQHF. CDR3 coding DNA: TGCGCCAGCAGCCAAGGCCAAGCAGGGTGGGGTGGCAATCAGCCCCAGCATTTT. The chain links TRBV4-1 to TRBJ1-5; D is perhaps TRBD1 (5 bases). CDR3 length: 18 residues. V dropped 1 base and J dropped 2 bases, with 18 bases sitting between them. The germline gives CDR1 MGHRA, CDR2 YSYEKL.

CDR3 sequence reads: CASSEGAGGTYEQYF. The CDR3 DNA reads as TGCGCCAGCAGTGAGGGGGCAGGGGGTACCTACGAGCAGTACTTC. The chain combines TRBV10-2 with TRBJ2-7, with 7 positions matching TRBD1. Trimming removed 2 bases from V and 2 bases from J; junction bases left unmatched: 6. The germline CDR1 and CDR2 sequences are WSHSY and SAAADI. CDR3 size: 15 residues.

This chain connects TRBV6-1 to TRBJ1-5; a possible D gene is TRBD1 (6 bases). Germline V gives CDR1 MNHNS, CDR2 SASEGT. The CDR3 length is 15 residues. Between the trimmed V and J ends, which lost 3 bases and 3 bases, there was a span of 12 bases. The CDR3 reads CASSERGGSNQPQHF. The CDR3 nucleotides are TGTGCCAGCAGTGAGAGGGGGGGGTCCAATCAGCCCCAGCATTTT.

The gene calls are TRBV6-5 and TRBJ2-7, with TRBD2 matching 8 bases. The CDR3 has 14 residues. V trimming: 2 bases; J trimming: 6 bases; junction bases outside the gene matches: 6. Germline values: CDR1 MNHEY, CDR2 SVGAGI. The DNA for the CDR3 is TGTGCCAGCAGTTACCCCGGACTAGCCGGCGAGCAGTACTTC. It translates to CASSYPGLAGEQYF.

This sequence joins TRBV5-1 and TRBJ1-1, with D possibly matching TRBD1 (5 bases). Germline V gene lookup returns CDR1 SGHRS and CDR2 YFSETQ. The CDR3 has 13 residues. Trimming left V 4 bases short and J 5 bases short, with 12 bases between. CDR3 sequence reads: CASSQTGVTEAFF. The CDR3 nucleotides read TGCGCCAGCAGCCAAACAGGCGTTACTGAAGCTTTCTTT.

V usage is TRBV28 and J usage is TRBJ2-7, with D tentatively TRBD1 (6 bases). V was cut by 5 bases and J by 4 bases, with 9 bases left in between. Germline V gives CDR1 MDHEN, CDR2 SYDVKM. This CDR3 has 12 amino acids. CDR3 in DNA: TGTGCCAGCAGTCTAGACAGGTACGAGCAGTACTTC. This codes for CASSLDRYEQYF.

V is TRBV7-2 and J is TRBJ2-2; 11 bases agree with TRBD2. This CDR3 is 18 amino acids long. V trimming: 5 bases; J trimming: 4 bases; junction bases outside the gene matches: 12. Looked up from germline, CDR1 is SGHTA and CDR2 is FQGNSA. This chain's CDR3 is CASSVVASGGLSTGELFF. The CDR3 nucleotides are TGTGCCAGCAGCGTAGTGGCTAGCGGGGGGCTGAGCACCGGGGAGCTGTTTTTT.